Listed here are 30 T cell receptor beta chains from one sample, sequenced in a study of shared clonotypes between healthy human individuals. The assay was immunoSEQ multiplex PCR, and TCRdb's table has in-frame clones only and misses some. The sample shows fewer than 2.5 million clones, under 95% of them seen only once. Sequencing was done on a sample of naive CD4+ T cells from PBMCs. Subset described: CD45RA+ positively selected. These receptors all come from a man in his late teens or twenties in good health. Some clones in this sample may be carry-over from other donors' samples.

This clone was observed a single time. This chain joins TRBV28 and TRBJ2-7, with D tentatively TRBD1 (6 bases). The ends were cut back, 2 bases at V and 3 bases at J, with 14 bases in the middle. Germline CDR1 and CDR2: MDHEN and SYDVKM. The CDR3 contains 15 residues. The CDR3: CASSLGGQGVYEQYF. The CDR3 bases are TGTGCCAGCAGTTTAGGGGGCCAGGGAGTCTACGAGCAGTACTTC.

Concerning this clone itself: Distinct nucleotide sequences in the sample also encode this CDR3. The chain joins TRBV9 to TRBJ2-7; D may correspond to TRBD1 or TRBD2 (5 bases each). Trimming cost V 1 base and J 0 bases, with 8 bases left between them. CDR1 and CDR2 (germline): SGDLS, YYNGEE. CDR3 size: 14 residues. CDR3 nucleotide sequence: TGTGCCAGCAGCGTATCAGGGACCTCCTACGAGCAGTACTTC. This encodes CASSVSGTSYEQYF.

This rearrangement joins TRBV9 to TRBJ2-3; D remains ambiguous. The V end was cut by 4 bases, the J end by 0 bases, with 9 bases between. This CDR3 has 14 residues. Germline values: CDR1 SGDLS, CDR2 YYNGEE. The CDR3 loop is CASSTRLSTDTQYF. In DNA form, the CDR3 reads TGTGCCAGCAGCACTCGATTAAGCACAGATACGCAGTATTTT.

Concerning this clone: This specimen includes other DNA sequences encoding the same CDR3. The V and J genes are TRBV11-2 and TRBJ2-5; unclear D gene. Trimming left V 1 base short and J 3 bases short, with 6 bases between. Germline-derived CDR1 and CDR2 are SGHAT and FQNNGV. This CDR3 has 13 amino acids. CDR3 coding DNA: TGTGCCAGCAGCTTAGTAGTCAAAGAGACCCAGTACTTC. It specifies CASSLVVKETQYF.

CDR3 nucleotide sequence: TGTGCCAGCAGGACCACAAGGGCCGGGGAGCTGTTTTTT. Translated: CASRTTRAGELFF. The chain combines TRBV6-1 with TRBJ2-2; D is ambiguous. Germline CDR1 reads MNHNS; CDR2 reads SASEGT. The CDR3 runs to 13 residues. Trimming shortened V by 6 bases and J by 6 bases, and 11 bases separated the two germline ends.

DNA of the CDR3: TGTGCCAGCAGCCAAGGAATCAGGAAAAGCTCCTACAATGAGCAGTTCTTC. Amino acid sequence: CASSQGIRKSSYNEQFF. The rearrangement uses TRBV4-2 and TRBJ2-1; the D is unclear. Germline V lookup: CDR1 LGHNA, CDR2 YNFKEQ. This CDR3 comprises 17 residues. Trimming took 1 base from V and 0 from J, leaving 13 bases between them.

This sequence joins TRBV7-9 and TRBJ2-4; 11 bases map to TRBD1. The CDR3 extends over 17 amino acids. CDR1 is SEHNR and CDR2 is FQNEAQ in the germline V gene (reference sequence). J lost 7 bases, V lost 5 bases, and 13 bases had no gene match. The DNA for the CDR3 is TGTGCCAGCAGCCGTGGTCCGGGACAGGGGGGCCCGAACATTCAGTACTTC. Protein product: CASSRGPGQGGPNIQYF.

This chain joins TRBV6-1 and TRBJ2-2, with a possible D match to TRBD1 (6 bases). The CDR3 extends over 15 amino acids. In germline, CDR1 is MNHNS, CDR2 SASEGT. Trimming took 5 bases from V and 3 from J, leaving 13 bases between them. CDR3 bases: TGTGCCAGCAGTCAACCGGGACACTACACCGGGGAGCTGTTTTTT. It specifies CASSQPGHYTGELFF.

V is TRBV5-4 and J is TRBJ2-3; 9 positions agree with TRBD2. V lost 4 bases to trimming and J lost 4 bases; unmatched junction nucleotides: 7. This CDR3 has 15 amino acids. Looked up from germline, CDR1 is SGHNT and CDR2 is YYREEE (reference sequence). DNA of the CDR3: TGTGCCAGCAGCCCGTGGGGCGGGAGGGCAGATACGCAGTATTTT. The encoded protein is CASSPWGGRADTQYF. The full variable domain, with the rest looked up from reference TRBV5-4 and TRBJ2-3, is ETGVTQSPTHLIKTRGQQVTLRCSSQSGHNTVSWYQQALGQGPQFIFQYYREEENGRGNFPPRFSGLQFPNYSSELNVNALELDDSALYLCASSPWGGRADTQYFGPGTRLTVL.

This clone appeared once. This CDR3 is CASSLVGSPNYGYTF. The CDR3 coding sequence is TGTGCCAGCAGTTTAGTGGGCAGTCCTAACTATGGCTACACCTTC. The J gene is TRBJ1-2, the V gene TRBV27; D is undetermined. The length of the CDR3 is 15 residues. Germline CDR1 reads MNHEY; CDR2 reads SMNVEV (reference sequence). Trimming took 2 bases from V and 0 from J, leaving 10 bases between them.

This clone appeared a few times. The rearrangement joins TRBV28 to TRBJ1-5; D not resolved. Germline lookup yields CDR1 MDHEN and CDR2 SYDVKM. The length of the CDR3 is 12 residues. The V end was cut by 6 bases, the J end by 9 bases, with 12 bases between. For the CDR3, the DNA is TGTGCCAGCAGCCTGCCCCTTCTGCCCCAGCATTTT. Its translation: CASSLPLLPQHF.

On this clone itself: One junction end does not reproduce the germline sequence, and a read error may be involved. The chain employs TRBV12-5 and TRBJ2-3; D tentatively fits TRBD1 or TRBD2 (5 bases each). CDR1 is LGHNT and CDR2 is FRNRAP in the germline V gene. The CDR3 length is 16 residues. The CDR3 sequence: CASGLGRPEGTDTQYF. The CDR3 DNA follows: TGTGCTAGTGGCTTGGGGCGGCCCGAGGGAACAGATACGCAGTATTTT. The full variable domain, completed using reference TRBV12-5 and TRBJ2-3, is DARVTQTPRHKVTEMGQEVTMRCQPILGHNTVFWYRQTMMQGLELLAYFRNRAPLDDSGMPKDRFSAEMPDATLATLKIQPSEPRDSAVYFCASGLGRPEGTDTQYFGPGTRLTVL.

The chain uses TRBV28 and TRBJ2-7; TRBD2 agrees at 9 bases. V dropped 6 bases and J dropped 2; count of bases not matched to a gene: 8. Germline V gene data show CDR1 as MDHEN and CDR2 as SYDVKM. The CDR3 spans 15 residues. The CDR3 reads CASRAGLARTYEQYF. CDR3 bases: TGTGCCAGCAGGGCCGGACTAGCGAGGACCTACGAGCAGTACTTC.

The CDR3 here is CASSRQGSGAGANVLTF. Here the CDR3 DNA reads TGTGCCAGTAGTCGTCAGGGGAGCGGTGCCGGGGCCAACGTCCTGACTTTC. The rearrangement uses TRBV19 and TRBJ2-6; D possibly corresponds to TRBD1 (6 bases). This CDR3 is 17 amino acids long. Trimming took off 5 bases at V and 4 bases at J, with 18 bases between the two ends. The germline V gene encodes CDR1 LNHDA and CDR2 SQIVND (reference sequence). Together with reference TRBV19 and TRBJ2-6, the CDR3 gives the full variable domain: DGGITQSPKYLFRKEGQNVTLSCEQNLNHDAMYWYRQDPGQGLRLIYYSQIVNDFQKGDIAEGYSVSREKKESFPLTVTSAQKNPTAFYLCASSRQGSGAGANVLTFGAGSRLTVL.

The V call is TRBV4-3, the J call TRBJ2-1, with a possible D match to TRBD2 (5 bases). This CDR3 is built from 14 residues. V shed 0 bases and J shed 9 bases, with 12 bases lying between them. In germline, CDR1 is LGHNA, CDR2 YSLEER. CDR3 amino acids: CASSQDPSFGEQFF. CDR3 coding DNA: TGCGCCAGCAGCCAAGATCCTAGCTTCGGTGAGCAGTTCTTC.

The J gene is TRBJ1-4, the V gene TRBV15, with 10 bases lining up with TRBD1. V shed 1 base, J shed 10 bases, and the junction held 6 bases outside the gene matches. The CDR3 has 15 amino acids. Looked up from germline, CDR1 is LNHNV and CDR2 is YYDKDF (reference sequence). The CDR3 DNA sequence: TGTGCCACCAGCAGAGGAGGACAGGGGGTGGCAAAACTGTTTTTT. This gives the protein CATSRGGQGVAKLFF.

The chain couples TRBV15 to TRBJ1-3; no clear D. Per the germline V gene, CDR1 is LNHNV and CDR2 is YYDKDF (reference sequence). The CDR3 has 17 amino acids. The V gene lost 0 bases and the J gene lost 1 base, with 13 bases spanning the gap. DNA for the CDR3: TGTGCCACCAGCAGAGATCCCTCAGGCAGATCTGGAAACACCATATATTTT. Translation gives CATSRDPSGRSGNTIYF.

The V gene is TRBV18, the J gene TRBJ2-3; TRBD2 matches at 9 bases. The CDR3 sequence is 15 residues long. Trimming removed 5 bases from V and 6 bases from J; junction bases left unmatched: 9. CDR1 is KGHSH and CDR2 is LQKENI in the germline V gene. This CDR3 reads CASSSSSGVQDTQYF. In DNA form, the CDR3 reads TGTGCCAGCTCATCTTCTAGCGGGGTACAGGATACGCAGTATTTT. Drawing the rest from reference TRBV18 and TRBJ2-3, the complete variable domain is NAGVMQNPRHLVRRRGQEARLRCSPMKGHSHVYWYRQLPEEGLKFMVYLQKENIIDESGMPKERFSAEFPKEGPSILRIQQVVRGDSAAYFCASSSSSGVQDTQYFGPGTRLTVL.

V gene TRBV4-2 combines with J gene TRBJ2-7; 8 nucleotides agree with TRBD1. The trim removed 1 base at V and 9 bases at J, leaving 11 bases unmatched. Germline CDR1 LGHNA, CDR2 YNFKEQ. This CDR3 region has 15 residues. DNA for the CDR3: TGTGCCAGCAGCCAAGGCGGGACGGAACAGGGGGGGCAGTACTTC. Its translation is CASSQGGTEQGGQYF.

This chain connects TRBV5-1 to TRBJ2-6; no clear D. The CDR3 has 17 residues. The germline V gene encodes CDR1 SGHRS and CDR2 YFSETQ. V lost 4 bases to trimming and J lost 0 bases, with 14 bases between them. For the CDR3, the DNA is TGCGCCAGCAGCCCCATCGCAGGACCCTCTGGGGCCAACGTCCTGACTTTC. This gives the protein CASSPIAGPSGANVLTF.

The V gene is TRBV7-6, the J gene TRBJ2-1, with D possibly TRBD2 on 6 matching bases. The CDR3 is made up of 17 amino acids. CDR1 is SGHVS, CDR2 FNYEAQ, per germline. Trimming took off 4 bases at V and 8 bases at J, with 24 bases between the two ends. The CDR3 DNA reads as TGTGCCAGCAGCTCCTCTGGGTCCGGGAGTGGTTGGGATGAGCAGTTCTTC. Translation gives CASSSSGSGSGWDEQFF.

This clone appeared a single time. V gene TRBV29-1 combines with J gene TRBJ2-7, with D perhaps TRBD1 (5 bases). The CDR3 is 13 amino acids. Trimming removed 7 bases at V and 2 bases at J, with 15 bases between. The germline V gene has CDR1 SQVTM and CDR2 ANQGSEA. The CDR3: CSGGGRATYEQYF. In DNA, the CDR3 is TGCAGCGGGGGTGGCAGGGCCACCTACGAGCAGTACTTC.

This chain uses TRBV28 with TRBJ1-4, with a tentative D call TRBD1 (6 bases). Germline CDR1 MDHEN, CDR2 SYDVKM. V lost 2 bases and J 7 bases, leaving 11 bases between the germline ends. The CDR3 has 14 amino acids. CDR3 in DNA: TGTGCCAGCAGTTTACAGGGGATTAGTGAAAAACTGTTTTTT. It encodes CASSLQGISEKLFF.

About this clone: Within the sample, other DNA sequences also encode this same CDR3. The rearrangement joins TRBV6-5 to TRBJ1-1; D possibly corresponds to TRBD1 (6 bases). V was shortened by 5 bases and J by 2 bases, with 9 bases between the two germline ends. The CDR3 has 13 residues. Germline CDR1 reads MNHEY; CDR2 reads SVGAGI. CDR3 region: CASSRQVNTEAFF. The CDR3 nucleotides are TGTGCCAGCAGTCGACAGGTTAACACTGAAGCTTTCTTT.

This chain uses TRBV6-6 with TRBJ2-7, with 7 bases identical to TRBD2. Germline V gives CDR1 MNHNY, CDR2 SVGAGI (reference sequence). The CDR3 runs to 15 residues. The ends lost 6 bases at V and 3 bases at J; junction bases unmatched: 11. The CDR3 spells CASSHPGEGVYEQYF. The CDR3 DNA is TGTGCCAGCAGCCACCCGGGGGAGGGAGTCTACGAGCAGTACTTC.

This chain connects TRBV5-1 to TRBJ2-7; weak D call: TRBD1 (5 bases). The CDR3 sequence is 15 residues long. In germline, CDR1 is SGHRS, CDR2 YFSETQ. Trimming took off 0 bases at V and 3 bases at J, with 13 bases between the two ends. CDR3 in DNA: TGCGCCAGCAGCTTGGAGGCAGGGCCACTCTACGAGCAGTACTTC. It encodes CASSLEAGPLYEQYF. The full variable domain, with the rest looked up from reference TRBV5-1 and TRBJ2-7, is KAGVTQTPRYLIKTRGQQVTLSCSPISGHRSVSWYQQTPGQGLQFLFEYFSETQRNKGNFPGRFSGRQFSNSRSEMNVSTLELGDSALYLCASSLEAGPLYEQYFGPGTRLTVT.

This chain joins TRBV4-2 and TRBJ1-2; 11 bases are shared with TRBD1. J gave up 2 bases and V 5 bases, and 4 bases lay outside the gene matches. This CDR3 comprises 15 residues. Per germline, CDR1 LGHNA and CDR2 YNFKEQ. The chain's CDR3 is CASSFRTGGNYGYTF. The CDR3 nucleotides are TGTGCCAGCAGCTTTCGGACAGGGGGCAACTATGGCTACACCTTC.

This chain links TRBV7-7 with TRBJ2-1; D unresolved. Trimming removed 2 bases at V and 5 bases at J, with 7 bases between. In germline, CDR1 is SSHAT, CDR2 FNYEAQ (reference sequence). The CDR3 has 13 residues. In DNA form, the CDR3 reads TGTGCCAGCAGCTTAAGTGAGGACAATGAGCAGTTCTTC. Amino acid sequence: CASSLSEDNEQFF.

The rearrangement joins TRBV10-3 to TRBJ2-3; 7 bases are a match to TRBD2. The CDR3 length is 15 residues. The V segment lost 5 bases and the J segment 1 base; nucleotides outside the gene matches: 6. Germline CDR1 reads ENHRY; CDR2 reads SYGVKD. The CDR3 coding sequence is TGTGCCATCAGTTCCGAGGGAGGGGGCACAGATACGCAGTATTTT. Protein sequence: CAISSEGGGTDTQYF.

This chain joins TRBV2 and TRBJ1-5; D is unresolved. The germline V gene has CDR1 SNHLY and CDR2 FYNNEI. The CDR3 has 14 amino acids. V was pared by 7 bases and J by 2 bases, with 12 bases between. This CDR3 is CASTERQRNQPQHF. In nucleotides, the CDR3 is TGTGCCAGCACCGAGCGTCAGCGCAATCAGCCCCAGCATTTT.